This T cell receptor beta chain was captured by sequencing in a study of shared clonotypes between healthy human individuals. Study at large: Donors had three CD4 naive, three CD4 memory, two CD8 naive and one CD8 memory plate apiece.

The authors divided CD4+ cells into CD45RA+ naive and CD45RA-negative memory subsets. Germline V CDR1 and CDR2: SGHTA, FQGTGA. V was pared by 5 bases and J by 5 bases, with 7 bases of the junction left unmatched. This CDR3 is built from 14 residues. Study outcomes and limitations: Unshared clonotypes carried lower generation probabilities than those common to all four donors.

On this clone: Its antigen is unidentified.

As originally analysed: In the immunoSEQ data, sequences were junction-only and lacked quality scores, so filtering differed. This table comes from immunoSEQ multiplex PCR, and its TCRdb copy is limited to in-frame clones, with some not included. V and J calls and clone size are as listed in that table; D and trimming were resolved from the DNA. The table shows under 2,500,000 clones, with approximately 94% occurring only once. The receptor was isolated from a man younger than 30 in good health. This chain connects TRBV7-3 to TRBJ1-2, with TRBD1 matching 8 bases. Sequenced sample: naive CD4+ T cells sorted from blood. Regarding subset: CD45RA+ positively selected. CDR3 amino acids: CASSIDRGQYGYTF. For the CDR3, the DNA is TGTGCCAGCAGCATAGACAGGGGACAATATGGCTACACCTTC.